This entry describes one TCR beta chain. This entry comes from a study of T cell changes during pregnancy in multiple sclerosis. Method: immunoSEQ multiplex PCR; TCRdb's copy keeps in-frame clones and lacks some. The table records just under 65,000 clones, 91% of them present only once. The sample here was peripheral blood, taken in the third trimester of pregnancy. The TCR was taken from a female donor in good health, enrolled as a control in a pregnancy study.

As DNA, the CDR3 is TGCGCCAGCAGCTTGGAGGGACAGTTGAACACCGGGGAGCTGTTTTTT. It translates to CASSLEGQLNTGELFF. The chain employs TRBV5-1 and TRBJ2-2, with 7 bases lining up with TRBD1. Unmatched junction bases numbered 3, after V lost 0 bases and J lost 1 base. The CDR3 covers 16 residues. Germline V gene sequence: CDR1 SGHRS, CDR2 YFSETQ.